A selection of T cell receptor beta chains follows, all from one sample in a study of OX40 agonist ivuxolimab in advanced cancers. Clones were read by immunoSEQ multiplex PCR, and TCRdb kept only the in-frame ones, dropping some. Among roughly 67,000 clones listed, over 80% were seen once. The sequenced sample was CD4+ or CD8+ T cells sorted from blood, obtained in a trial of the OX40 agonist ivuxolimab. These receptors were obtained from an adult with an advanced solid tumor such as melanoma, head and neck, liver or kidney cancer. Both conserved end residues are part of each CDR3. Each record gives: D gene, J gene, V gene, clone size, CDR3 protein, CDR3 DNA. D genes are given only for firm matches. Only some rows state a clone size, as once, few, many or a class for expanded clones.

- | TRBJ1-2 | TRBV5-4 | - | CASSRTESGYTF | TGTGCCAGCAGCCGTACGGAGAGTGGCTACACCTTC
- | TRBJ1-2 | TRBV27 | many | CASSLQGYGYTF | TGTGCCAGCAGTTTACAGGGGTATGGCTACACCTTC
- | TRBJ1-2 | TRBV11-2 | - | CASSPGGVRGYTF | TGTGCCAGCAGCCCCGGGGGGGTTCGCGGCTACACCTTC
TRBD1 | TRBJ1-5 | TRBV19 | once | CASTQGQGGNQPQHF | TGTGCCAGTACCCAGGGACAGGGCGGCAATCAGCCCCAGCATTTT
- | TRBJ2-7 | TRBV30 | - | CAWSALGTSGEQYF | TGTGCCTGGAGTGCCCTCGGGACTTCGGGGGAGCAGTACTTC
- | TRBJ2-7 | TRBV7-8 | - | CASSPRSGSYEQYF | TGTGCCAGCAGCCCAAGATCGGGCTCCTACGAGCAGTACTTC
TRBD1 | TRBJ2-7 | TRBV27 | - | CASSLSGQGQTF | TGTGCCAGCAGTTTATCGGGACAGGGCCAAACCTTC
TRBD2 | TRBJ2-7 | TRBV18 | - | CASSPPTRGLADGYEQYF | TGTGCCAGCTCACCACCCACTCGGGGACTAGCGGATGGCTACGAGCAGTACTTC
TRBD1 | TRBJ1-5 | TRBV19 | - | CASSDSGTGVNQPQHF | TGTGCCAGTAGTGACTCCGGGACAGGGGTCAATCAGCCCCAGCATTTT
TRBD1 | TRBJ1-6 | TRBV18 | - | CASSPPGGQLNSPLHF | TGTGCCAGCTCACCACCGGGGGGACAGCTAAATTCACCCCTCCACTTT
TRBD2 | TRBJ2-1 | TRBV6-6 | - | CASSKGLAVYNEQFF | TGTGCCAGCAGTAAGGGACTAGCGGTTTACAATGAGCAGTTCTTC
- | TRBJ1-6 | TRBV7-2 | - | CASSPTGGGSSYNSPLHF | TGTGCCAGCAGCCCCACCGGGGGGGGGAGCTCCTATAATTCACCCCTCCACTTT
- | TRBJ2-2 | TRBV7-7 | - | CASSQHEGTTGELFF | TGTGCCAGCAGCCAACATGAGGGGACCACCGGGGAGCTGTTTTTT
- | TRBJ2-5 | TRBV9 | - | CASSKTRETQYF | TGTGCCAGCAGCAAGACGCGAGAGACCCAGTACTTC
TRBD1 | TRBJ2-7 | TRBV6-6 | - | CASSFGDRAEQYF | TGTGCCAGCAGTTTCGGAGACAGGGCCGAGCAGTACTTC
- | TRBJ1-4 | TRBV4-3 | - | CASSQTGLTNEKLFF | TGCGCCAGCAGCCAAACCGGCTTAACTAATGAAAAACTGTTTTTT
TRBD1 | TRBJ1-6 | TRBV4-3 | once | CASSHRGTGYNSPLHF | TGCGCCAGCAGCCATCGGGGGACAGGGTATAATTCACCCCTCCACTTT
- | TRBJ2-1 | TRBV19 | few | CASSNQQGVNEQFF | TGTGCCAGTAGTAATCAACAGGGTGTCAATGAGCAGTTCTTC
- | TRBJ1-2 | TRBV7-6 | - | CASSSKSGGYGYTF | TGTGCCAGCAGCTCAAAGTCGGGGGGCTATGGCTACACCTTC
TRBD1 | TRBJ1-4 | TRBV4-3 | - | CASSQEGQDNEKLFF | TGCGCCAGCAGCCAAGAAGGACAGGACAATGAAAAACTGTTTTTT
TRBD1 | TRBJ2-5 | TRBV5-6 | - | CASGDRVQETQYF | TGTGCCAGCGGGGACAGGGTGCAAGAGACCCAGTACTTC
- | TRBJ1-1 | TRBV11-2 | - | CASSLDLRVLNTEAFF | TGTGCCAGCAGCTTAGATCTTAGGGTACTGAACACTGAAGCTTTCTTT
- | TRBJ2-1 | TRBV7-9 | - | CASSGQGNEQFF | TGTGCCAGCAGCGGACAAGGGAATGAGCAGTTCTTC
TRBD1 | TRBJ1-5 | TRBV19 | once | CASSKTGPQRPQHF | TGTGCCAGTAGTAAGACAGGGCCCCAACGGCCCCAGCATTTT
- | TRBJ1-1 | TRBV4-3 | - | CASSQERLGFTEAFF | TGCGCCAGCAGCCAAGAAAGATTGGGATTTACTGAAGCTTTCTTT
TRBD1 | TRBJ1-4 | TRBV7-2 | - | CASSSGQGTNEKLFF | TGTGCCAGCAGCTCCGGACAGGGGACTAATGAAAAACTGTTTTTT
- | TRBJ2-7 | TRBV19 | - | CASSIGFGTYPYEQYF | TGTGCCAGTAGTATAGGTTTTGGCACTTACCCCTACGAGCAGTACTTC
TRBD2 | TRBJ2-2 | TRBV30 | once | CAWSNLAGGVLGTGELFF | TGTGCCTGGAGTAATCTAGCGGGAGGGGTTCTCGGCACCGGGGAGCTGTTTTTT
- | TRBJ2-5 | TRBV29-1 | - | CSVTGTVQETQYF | TGCAGCGTTACTGGGACGGTCCAAGAGACCCAGTACTTC
- | TRBJ2-5 | TRBV7-2 | - | CASSASGAETQYF | TGTGCCAGCAGCGCCTCAGGGGCAGAGACCCAGTACTTC
- | TRBJ1-1 | TRBV10-2 | - | CASSELVNTEAFF | TGCGCCAGCAGTGAGTTGGTAAACACTGAAGCTTTCTTT
- | TRBJ1-6 | TRBV13 | - | CASSLLRGTNSPLHF | TGTGCCAGCAGCTTATTACGGGGGACCAATTCACCCCTCCACTTT
- | TRBJ1-2 | TRBV2 | - | CASRADSQNYGYTF | TGTGCCAGCAGGGCCGACAGCCAGAACTATGGCTACACCTTC
- | TRBJ2-4 | TRBV28 | once | CATLSPAAVKNIQYF | TGTGCCACCCTATCCCCAGCGGCAGTCAAAAACATTCAGTACTTC
- | TRBJ2-7 | TRBV11-2 | few | CASSLAGQTYEQYF | TGTGCCAGCAGCTTAGCCGGCCAGACCTACGAGCAGTACTTC
TRBD1 | TRBJ1-5 | TRBV28 | - | CASSPGQGSNQPQHF | TGTGCCAGCAGCCCTGGACAGGGCAGCAATCAGCCCCAGCATTTT
- | TRBJ1-5 | TRBV30 | - | CAWSRGDNQPQHF | TGTGCCTGGAGTAGGGGGGACAATCAGCCCCAGCATTTT
TRBD2 | TRBJ2-3 | TRBV28 | - | CASSSTVAGVGYF | TGTGCCAGCAGTTCCACCGTAGCGGGGGTAGGGTATTTT
- | TRBJ1-1 | TRBV19 | once | CASSRDTLKAFF | TGTGCCAGTAGCCGGGACACCCTAAAAGCTTTCTTT
- | TRBJ2-2 | TRBV7-3 | - | CASSPTRNGELFF | TGTGCCAGCAGCCCTACGAGAAACGGGGAGCTGTTTTTT
TRBD2 | TRBJ2-7 | TRBV28 | - | CASKTSGRTYEQYF | TGTGCCAGCAAGACTAGCGGGAGAACCTACGAGCAGTACTTC
TRBD2 | TRBJ2-7 | TRBV19 | medium-sized | CASSLTSGSGSEQYF | TGTGCCAGTAGCCTGACTAGCGGGAGTGGTAGTGAGCAGTACTTC
- | TRBJ2-3 | TRBV18 | - | CASSPVPRSTDTQYF | TGTGCCAGCTCCCCTGTTCCACGAAGTACAGATACGCAGTATTTT
- | TRBJ2-1 | TRBV5-1 | - | CASSLPYAYNEQFF | TGCGCCAGCAGCTTACCATACGCCTACAATGAGCAGTTCTTC
- | TRBJ1-3 | TRBV5-1 | - | CASSLDTSSGNTIYF | TGCGCCAGCAGCCTAGACACCAGCTCTGGAAACACCATATATTTT
TRBD1 | TRBJ2-7 | TRBV19 | once | CASSTPPTGAVEQYF | TGTGCCAGTAGCACCCCCCCTACAGGGGCGGTCGAGCAGTACTTC
- | TRBJ1-2 | TRBV7-6 | - | CASSLGTVGSYGYTF | TGTGCCAGCAGCTTAGGGACCGTGGGGAGCTATGGCTACACCTTC
- | TRBJ2-7 | TRBV5-1 | once | CASKVGYEQYF | TGCGCCAGCAAAGTGGGCTACGAGCAGTACTTC
- | TRBJ1-5 | TRBV18 | - | CASSQGYSNQPQHF | TGTGCCAGCTCACAGGGCTATAGCAATCAGCCCCAGCATTTT
TRBD1 | TRBJ1-4 | TRBV28 | - | CASSVRGLAEKLFF | TGTGCCAGCAGTGTCAGGGGGCTGGCTGAAAAACTGTTTTTT
- | TRBJ1-5 | TRBV6-1 | - | CASEGGLGNQPQHF | TGTGCCAGTGAGGGGGGTTTGGGCAATCAGCCCCAGCATTTT
- | TRBJ2-3 | TRBV7-2 | - | CASSLVGLGTDTQYF | TGTGCCAGCAGCTTAGTGGGACTCGGCACAGATACGCAGTATTTT